The next 14 T cell receptor beta chains were all read from a single sample in a study of T-cell reconstitution after alpha-beta-depleted transplantation in children. During its preparation, the TCRbeta library received unique molecular identifiers. One entry per CDR3 protein results from TCRdb running MiXCR on the PCR reads. The table includes more than 200,000 distinct CDR3 sequences, 20% to 30% detected once. The material was PBMCs, mostly from graft donor cells, obtained 360 days after TCRalphabeta/CD19-depleted stem cell transplant. Receptors originate from a female patient between 2 and 15 years old who had a stem cell transplant for congenital amegakaryocytic thrombocytopenia, so the T cells may come from the graft donor.

This chain connects TRBV3-1 to TRBJ2-2; D is ambiguous. Germline CDR1 reads LGHDT; CDR2 reads YNNKEL (reference sequence). V was clipped by 6 bases and J by 4 bases, with 15 bases between them. The CDR3 extends over 15 amino acids. The CDR3 is CASSQILDVTGELFF. As DNA, the CDR3 is TGTGCCAGCAGTCAAATACTGGATGTCACCGGGGAGCTGTTTTTT.

CDR3 loop: CASSPNLAGVPYNEQFF. In DNA form, the CDR3 reads TGTGCCAGCAGCCCCAACCTAGCGGGGGTACCCTACAATGAGCAGTTCTTC. The chain is built from TRBV3-1 and TRBJ2-1; TRBD2 aligns across 10 bases. Germline-derived CDR1 and CDR2 are LGHDT and YNNKEL (reference sequence). The length of the CDR3 is 17 residues. V was clipped by 4 bases and J by 2 bases; unmatched bases: 8.

V gene TRBV12-3 or TRBV12-4 combines with J gene TRBJ1-6; TRBD1 agrees at 7 bases. V dropped 5 bases and J dropped 8; count of bases not matched to a gene: 9. The CDR3 loop spans 15 amino acids. The CDR3 DNA is TGTGCCAGCAGTCTACACAACAGGGGTGATTCACCCCTCCACTTT. It translates to CASSLHNRGDSPLHF.

V gene TRBV20-1 combines with J gene TRBJ2-2; perhaps TRBD2 as D (5 bases). Between the trimmed V and J ends, which lost 6 bases and 3 bases, there was a span of 20 bases. Germline V lookup: CDR1 DFQATT, CDR2 SNEGSKA (reference sequence). There are 16 residues in the CDR3. The CDR3 reads CSANSLATSHTGELFF. Written as DNA, the CDR3 is TGCAGTGCAAACTCCCTAGCTACCTCTCACACCGGGGAGCTGTTTTTT.

This clonotype was observed a few times. The chain is built from TRBV5-1 and TRBJ1-2; D unresolved. This CDR3 comprises 13 residues. CDR1 is SGHRS and CDR2 is YFSETQ in the germline V gene. V lost 2 bases to trimming and J lost 5 bases, with 10 bases between them. The CDR3 region has the DNA TGCGCCAGCAGCTTCCGGGGAACTTATGGCTACACCTTC. Protein sequence: CASSFRGTYGYTF. The full variable domain, completed using reference TRBV5-1 and TRBJ1-2, is KAGVTQTPRYLIKTRGQQVTLSCSPISGHRSVSWYQQTPGQGLQFLFEYFSETQRNKGNFPGRFSGRQFSNSRSEMNVSTLELGDSALYLCASSFRGTYGYTFGSGTRLTVV.

This clonotype appeared a few times. The chain employs TRBV6-2 or TRBV6-3 and TRBJ2-7; TRBD1 matches 10 bases. The CDR3 spans 15 residues. Germline lookup yields CDR1 MNHEY and CDR2 SVGEGT. With V trimmed by 4 bases and J by 6 bases, 9 bases remained unmatched. The CDR3 bases are TGTGCCAGCAGTTCCGGGACAGGGGTTGTTTGCGAGCAGTACTTC. This encodes CASSSGTGVVCEQYF.

The rearrangement joins TRBV28 to TRBJ2-7; a possible D gene is TRBD1 (5 bases). Germline CDR1 reads MDHEN; CDR2 reads SYDVKM. There are 12 residues in the CDR3. Trimming took off 5 bases at V and 3 bases at J, with 8 bases between the two ends. CDR3 protein: CASSTTGYEQYF. CDR3 bases: TGTGCCAGCAGTACTACAGGCTACGAGCAGTACTTC.

The CDR3 sequence: CASSPSPTGDYEQYF. CDR3 bases: TGTGCCAGCAGCCCCTCCCCCACTGGGGACTACGAGCAGTACTTC. The chain employs TRBV9 and TRBJ2-7, with D unclear. Per the germline V gene, CDR1 is SGDLS and CDR2 is YYNGEE. V was cut by 4 bases and J by 3 bases, with 17 bases left in between. The CDR3 is 15 amino acids.

This clonotype was seen only a few times. The chain uses TRBV6-5 and TRBJ1-2; maybe TRBD1 (5 bases). This CDR3 has 14 residues. The germline gives CDR1 MNHEY, CDR2 SVGAGI. The germline V and J ends were trimmed by 2 bases and 6 bases, with 13 bases remaining between them. The CDR3 DNA reads TGTGCCAGCAGTTACATACCCGACAGAGATGGCTACACCTTC. Amino acids: CASSYIPDRDGYTF.

This clonotype came up a few times. The V and J genes are TRBV25-1 and TRBJ1-3; D gene ambiguous. Looked up from germline, CDR1 is MGHDK and CDR2 is SYGVNS. Deletions cut 7 bases from V and 1 base from J, with 11 bases between. The CDR3 length is 14 residues. CDR3 sequence: CASTDIFSGNTIYF. CDR3 nucleotides: TGTGCCAGCACCGACATTTTTTCTGGAAACACCATATATTTT.

The rearrangement joins TRBV20-1 to TRBJ1-4; 10 bases fit TRBD1. The CDR3 runs 18 residues. Germline CDR1 reads DFQATT; CDR2 reads SNEGSKA (reference sequence). V was pared by 0 bases and J by 8 bases, with 15 bases of the junction left unmatched. The chain's CDR3 is CSAREPGQGSTRGEKLFF. As DNA, the CDR3 is TGCAGTGCTAGAGAGCCGGGACAGGGGTCGACCCGAGGGGAAAAACTGTTTTTT.

In its sample, this clonotype was seen many times. The rearrangement joins TRBV20-1 to TRBJ2-5, with no clear D. This CDR3 is built from 14 residues. The V gene's germline CDR1 is DFQATT and CDR2 SNEGSKA (reference sequence). The V gene lost 4 bases and the J gene lost 1 base, with 13 bases spanning the gap. The CDR3 DNA sequence: TGCAGTGCTAACCTCCCCCGCGGCCAAGAGACCCAGTACTTC. Residues: CSANLPRGQETQYF.

The rearrangement joins TRBV20-1 to TRBJ2-7; 8 bases align to TRBD1. This CDR3 comprises 13 residues. CDR1 and CDR2 from the germline V gene are DFQATT and SNEGSKA (reference sequence). The ends lost 3 bases at V and 1 base at J; junction bases unmatched: 2. This CDR3 reads CSARGTGSYEQYF. CDR3 nucleotide sequence: TGCAGTGCTAGGGGGACAGGTTCCTACGAGCAGTACTTC.

This clonotype has only a few counts. This sequence joins TRBV14 and TRBJ1-1; D may be TRBD1 (5 bases). This CDR3 comprises 15 residues. Trimming removed 4 bases from V and 0 bases from J, with 12 bases in between. Germline V gives CDR1 SGHDN, CDR2 FVKESK. CDR3 loop: CASSPWGEVNTEAFF. CDR3 sequence (DNA): TGTGCCAGCAGCCCGTGGGGGGAGGTGAACACTGAAGCTTTCTTT.